This T cell receptor beta chain was retrieved from a study of T-cell reconstitution after alpha-beta-depleted transplantation in children. A word on this clonotype: Its specificity is not known.

Study-level points and caveats: Recipient T cells and thymic progenitors that survived gave rise to the high TCRbeta diversity observed at day 60 in some patients. Newly produced T cells mostly accounted for T-cell counts and diversity one year post-transplant.

Molecular barcoding with unique molecular identifiers was used for the TCRbeta library. TCRdb recomputed calls from the PCR reads with MiXCR, one row per CDR3 protein. The sample lists approximately 190,000 distinct CDR3 sequences; roughly 8.3% were seen once. Here the sequenced sample was PBMCs, mostly from graft donor cells, taken 360 days after TCRalphabeta/CD19-depleted stem cell transplant. The TCR originated in a male patient between 2 and 15 years old who had a stem cell transplant for acute myeloid leukemia, so the T cells may come from the graft donor.

This CDR3 reads CASARGGADYEQYV. CDR3 DNA: TGTGCCAGCGCCCGGGGGGGGGCTGACTACGAGCAGTACGTC. The V gene is TRBV28, the J gene TRBJ2-7; 8 positions match TRBD2. The CDR3 sequence is 14 residues long. The trim removed 8 bases at V and 3 bases at J, leaving 9 bases unmatched. CDR1 is MDHEN, CDR2 SYDVKM, per germline.